Reported below is one TCR beta chain. This clone was found many times. No antigen is known for it. Within one base of it there is no much larger clone, and no base qualities were kept. The source of the sample is a study of shared clonotypes between healthy human individuals (dated by TCRdb to 2020 to 2022). With respect to the entire study: The cohort comprised a couple of women and a few men aged 18 to 49 years. Libraries were prepared and TCR repertoires were sequenced by different laboratories using diverse techniques, in order to increase sequencing depth and limit assay-specific biases. For each donor, CD4 naive and CD4 memory were each given three plates, CD8 naive was given two plates, and CD8 memory was given one plate. Blood TCR repertoires of about 5 healthy adults were deeply sequenced to estimate repertoire size and the extent of clonotype sharing between individuals. Leukapheresis yielded between about 0.9 and 10 billion PBMCs per donor. Study-wide conclusions, independent of this receptor: Clonotypes shared by all four sorted-subset donors showed higher generation probabilities than non-shared clonotypes. Because the study included a small number of donors, the genetic and exposure-history diversity represented was limited. Larger estimated clonotype richness was generally found for naive subsets than for memory subsets. Pairwise subsampling led to the expectation that sequencing depth would affect the degree of clonotype sharing among donors. Rarefaction of sorted-subset datasets indicated incomplete sequencing despite the large sequencing depth. About 5% of naive CD4, 3.5% of naive CD8, roughly 2.4% of memory CD4, and around 0.42% of memory CD8 clonotypes were shared across several donors. Only blood was sampled, and tissue TCR repertoires likely differ from those in blood.

TCR CDR3 regions were amplified from genomic DNA by multiplex PCR using the deep immunoSEQ assay. For each cell subset, the extracted genomic DNA was distributed evenly across all wells of several immunoSEQ 96-well plates, and each plate served as one replicate. For sorted subsets, each replicate PCR was loaded with 200 to 250 ng genomic DNA, equivalent to 25,000 to 35,000 T cell genomes. The purified libraries were quantified using a Qubit 3.0 fluorometer, sized with a Bioanalyzer 2100, and then quantified again using the KAPA Library Quantification kit. Every immunoSEQ 96-well plate was sequenced on a separate single-read 150-cycle Illumina NextSeq 550 flow cell. Per the authors' processing: The immunoSEQ output contained only junctional sequences without quality scores, so filtering could not match that applied to full-length reads. To assign V/J genes and CDR3, sequences were annotated using PyIR, a Python wrapper for IgBLAST v1.9, with IMGT germline references. Reads were removed for weak V/J assignments (E-value above 1e-6), missing CDR3, stop codons, out-of-frame junctions, or ambiguous translated residues. V3J clonotypes were defined as sequences sharing the same inferred V gene, J gene, and CDR3 amino acid sequence. Percentage overlap between repertoires was computed as shared unique clonotypes divided by the size of the smaller repertoire. Richness of each repertoire was evaluated using RTK rarefaction, the Chao1 estimator, and Recon v2.1 estimates of unobserved clonotypes. OLGA was used to compute generation probabilities for all TCRbeta clonotypes that the gDNA method yielded from a handful of donors. This immuneACCESS table, as held by TCRdb, lists in-frame sequences with V and J called but not all clones. Of the missing ones, under half trace to an unresolved V gene in checked studies; the others have no known cause. D and trimming come from the DNA, and the V and J calls and clone size come from that table. A total of about 1 million clones appear in this sample, approximately 76% of them only once. The top ten clones comprise approximately 1.3% of the sample.

Donors were healthy HIV-negative adults with no recently reported acute infections or vaccinations. Every donor was a Caucasian adult residing in Nashville, Tennessee, USA. CD4+ T cells were enriched through magnetic negative selection, after which naive cells were positively selected on CD45RA and the remaining negative fraction served as the memory subset. Blood was collected by leukapheresis, and PBMCs were isolated by Ficoll-Histopaque density gradient centrifugation and then cryopreserved in liquid nitrogen vapor phase. Purity and quantity of every magnetically sorted T cell population were checked by analytical flow cytometry. Each sorted fraction had its genomic DNA isolated and then quantified by UV absorbance on a Nanodrop 2000c. The CDR3 spans 13 residues, from the cysteine through the phenylalanine. The DNA shown is the 39-base CDR3, in frame from base 1. From the germline V gene, CDR1 is MNHNS and CDR2 is SASEGT. V is shortened by 4 bases, J by 3 bases, and the region joining them spans 6 bases.

The sequenced sample consisted of memory CD4+ T cells sorted from blood. This specimen's cell subset or site label, interpreted: CD45RA-negative fraction. The TCR was taken from a young man in good health. The sequence links TRBV6-1 to TRBJ1-4; confidence is insufficient to name the D gene. The nucleotide sequence reads as follows: TGTGCCAGCAGTGCCGGATCTAATGAAAAACTGTTTTTT. Its protein is CASSAGSNEKLFF.